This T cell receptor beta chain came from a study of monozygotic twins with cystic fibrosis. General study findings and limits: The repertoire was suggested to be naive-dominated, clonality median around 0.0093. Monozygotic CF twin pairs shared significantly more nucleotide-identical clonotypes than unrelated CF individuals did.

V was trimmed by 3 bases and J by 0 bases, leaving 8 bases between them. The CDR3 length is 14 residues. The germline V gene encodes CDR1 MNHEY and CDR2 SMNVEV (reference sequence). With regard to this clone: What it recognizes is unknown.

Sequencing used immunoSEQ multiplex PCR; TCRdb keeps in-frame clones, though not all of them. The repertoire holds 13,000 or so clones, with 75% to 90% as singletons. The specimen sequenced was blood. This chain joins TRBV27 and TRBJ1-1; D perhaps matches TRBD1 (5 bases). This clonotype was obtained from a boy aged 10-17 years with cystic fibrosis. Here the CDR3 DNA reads TGTGCCAGCAGTTTGAGACAGATGAACACTGAAGCTTTCTTT. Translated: CASSLRQMNTEAFF.